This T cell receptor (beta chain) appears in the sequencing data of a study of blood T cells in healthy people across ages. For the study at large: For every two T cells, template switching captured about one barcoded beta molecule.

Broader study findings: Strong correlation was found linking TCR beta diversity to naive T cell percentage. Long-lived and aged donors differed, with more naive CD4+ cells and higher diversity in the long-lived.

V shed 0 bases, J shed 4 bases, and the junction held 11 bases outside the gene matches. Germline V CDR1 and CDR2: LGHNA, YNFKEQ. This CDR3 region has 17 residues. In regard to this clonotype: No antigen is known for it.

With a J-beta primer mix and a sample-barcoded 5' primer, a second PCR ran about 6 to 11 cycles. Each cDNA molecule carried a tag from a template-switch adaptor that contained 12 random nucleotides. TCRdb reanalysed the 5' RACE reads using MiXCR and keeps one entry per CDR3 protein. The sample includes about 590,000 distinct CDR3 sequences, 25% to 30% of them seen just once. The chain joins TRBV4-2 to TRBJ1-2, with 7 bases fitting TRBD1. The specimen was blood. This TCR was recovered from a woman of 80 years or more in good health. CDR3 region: CASSQDVLGGEGYGYTF. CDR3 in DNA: TGTGCCAGCAGCCAAGATGTATTAGGGGGCGAAGGCTATGGCTACACCTTC.